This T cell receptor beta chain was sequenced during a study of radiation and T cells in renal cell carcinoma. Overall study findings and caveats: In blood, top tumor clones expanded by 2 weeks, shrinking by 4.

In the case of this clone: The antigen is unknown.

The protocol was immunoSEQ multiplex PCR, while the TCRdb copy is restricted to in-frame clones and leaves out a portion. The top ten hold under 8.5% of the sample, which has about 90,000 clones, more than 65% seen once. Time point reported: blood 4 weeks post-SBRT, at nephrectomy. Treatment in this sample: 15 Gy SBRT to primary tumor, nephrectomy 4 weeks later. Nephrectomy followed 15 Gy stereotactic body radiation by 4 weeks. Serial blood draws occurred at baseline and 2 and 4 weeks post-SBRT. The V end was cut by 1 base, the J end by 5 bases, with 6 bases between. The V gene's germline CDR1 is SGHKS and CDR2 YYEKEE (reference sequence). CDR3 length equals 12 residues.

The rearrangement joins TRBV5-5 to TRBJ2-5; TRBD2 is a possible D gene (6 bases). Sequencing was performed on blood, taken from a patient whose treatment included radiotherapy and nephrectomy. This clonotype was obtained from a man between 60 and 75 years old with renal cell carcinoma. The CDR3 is CASSLRGETQYF. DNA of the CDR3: TGTGCCAGCAGCTTGCGGGGGGAGACCCAGTACTTC. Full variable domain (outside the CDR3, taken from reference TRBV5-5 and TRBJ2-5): DAGVTQSPTHLIKTRGQQVTLRCSPISGHKSVSWYQQVLGQGPQFIFQYYEKEERGRGNFPDRFSARQFPNYSSELNVNALLLGDSALYLCASSLRGETQYFGPGTRLLVL.